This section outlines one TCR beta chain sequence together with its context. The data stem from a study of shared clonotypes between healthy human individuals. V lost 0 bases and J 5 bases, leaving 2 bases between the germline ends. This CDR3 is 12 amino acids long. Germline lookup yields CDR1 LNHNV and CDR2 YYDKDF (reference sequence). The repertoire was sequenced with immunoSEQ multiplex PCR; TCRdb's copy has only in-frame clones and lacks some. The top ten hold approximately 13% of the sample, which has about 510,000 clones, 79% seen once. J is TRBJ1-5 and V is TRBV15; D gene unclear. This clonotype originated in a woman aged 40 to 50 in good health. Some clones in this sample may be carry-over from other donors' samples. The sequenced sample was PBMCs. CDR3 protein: CATSRDHQPQHF. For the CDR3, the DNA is TGTGCCACCAGCAGAGATCATCAGCCCCAGCATTTT.